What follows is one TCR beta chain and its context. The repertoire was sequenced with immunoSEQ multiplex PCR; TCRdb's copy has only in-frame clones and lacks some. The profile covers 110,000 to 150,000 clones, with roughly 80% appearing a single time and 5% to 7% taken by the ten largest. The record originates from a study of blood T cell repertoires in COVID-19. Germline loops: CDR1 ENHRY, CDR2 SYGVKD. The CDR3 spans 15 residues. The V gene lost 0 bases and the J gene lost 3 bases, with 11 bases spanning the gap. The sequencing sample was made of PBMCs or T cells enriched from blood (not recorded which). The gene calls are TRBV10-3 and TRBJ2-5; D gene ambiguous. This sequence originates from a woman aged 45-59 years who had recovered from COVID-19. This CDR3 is CAISESTETKETQYF. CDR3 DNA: TGTGCCATCAGTGAGTCGACTGAAACCAAAGAGACCCAGTACTTC.